The next 5 T cell receptor beta chains were all read from a single sample in a study of blood T cell repertoires in COVID-19. Clones were sequenced by immunoSEQ multiplex PCR, and TCRdb holds only the in-frame ones, with some missing. The sample comprises 110,000 or so clones, about nine tenths of which are singletons, and about 1% rests with the top ten. The sequenced sample consisted of peripheral blood. Every receptor here comes from a human donor in a cohort sampled during active COVID-19.

The chain has TRBV5-4 and TRBJ2-1; TRBD2 is a possible D gene (6 bases). This CDR3 has 14 amino acids. Germline V lookup: CDR1 SGHNT, CDR2 YYREEE (reference sequence). V lost 0 bases to trimming and J lost 8 bases, with 12 bases between them. DNA of the CDR3: TGTGCCAGCAGCTTGGGTGGGGGGTCCGATGAGCAGTTCTTC. Protein: CASSLGGGSDEQFF. The full variable domain, completed using reference TRBV5-4 and TRBJ2-1, is ETGVTQSPTHLIKTRGQQVTLRCSSQSGHNTVSWYQQALGQGPQFIFQYYREEENGRGNFPPRFSGLQFPNYSSELNVNALELDDSALYLCASSLGGGSDEQFFGPGTRLTVL.

The rearrangement joins TRBV19 to TRBJ1-2, with 7 bases lining up with TRBD1. Germline V CDR1 and CDR2: LNHDA, SQIVND (reference sequence). The J segment lost 5 bases and the V segment lost 4 bases, leaving 7 bases of the junction unmatched. The CDR3 has 14 amino acids. CDR3 sequence (DNA): TGTGCCAGTAGTAGCGGGGACAGCACATATGGCTACACCTTC. This gives the protein CASSSGDSTYGYTF. Supplemented by reference TRBV19 and TRBJ1-2, the full variable domain reads DGGITQSPKYLFRKEGQNVTLSCEQNLNHDAMYWYRQDPGQGLRLIYYSQIVNDFQKGDIAEGYSVSREKKESFPLTVTSAQKNPTAFYLCASSSGDSTYGYTFGSGTRLTVV.

The chain has TRBV19 and TRBJ2-3; 9 bases are a match to TRBD2. With 6 bases clipped from V and 3 bases from J, the junction kept 16 bases outside the gene matches. CDR1 and CDR2 from the germline V gene are LNHDA and SQIVND (reference sequence). This CDR3 has 18 residues. The CDR3 nucleotides are TGTGCCAGTAGCACAGCCCCTTTAGCGGGAGCCGGGACAGATACGCAGTATTTT. Protein sequence: CASSTAPLAGAGTDTQYF.

V gene TRBV9 combines with J gene TRBJ2-7, with 10 nucleotides matching TRBD1. The junction had 6 bases not matched to a gene; V was cut back by 6 bases and J by 6 bases. CDR1 and CDR2 from the germline V gene are SGDLS and YYNGEE. The CDR3 sequence is 13 residues long. The CDR3 loop is CASNRQGAGEQYF. The CDR3 region has the DNA TGTGCCAGCAACAGACAGGGGGCGGGCGAGCAGTACTTC.

The chain has TRBV18 and TRBJ2-7, with D possibly being TRBD1 (6 bases). Per the germline V gene, CDR1 is KGHSH and CDR2 is LQKENI. The CDR3 is 14 amino acids. Trimming shortened V by 3 bases and J by 7 bases, and 16 bases separated the two germline ends. The CDR3 is CASSPGTPPLEQYF. The CDR3 coding sequence is TGTGCCAGCTCACCCGGGACACCCCCCTTGGAGCAGTACTTC.